This entry concerns a single T cell receptor (beta chain). Its antigen remains unknown. The data belong to a study of T cell responses to AZD1222 COVID-19 vaccine. Turning to the study itself: Pooling of second doses given at about 4 or about 12 weeks was done. Findings and limits, study-wide: The donors showed a predominance of white British ancestry and of females, with possible underestimation of clonal diversity. Only six or seven AZD1222 recipients tested seropositive at baseline. Close to half of spike-specific TCRs reportedly recognize unmutated variant regions.

Clones were read by immunoSEQ multiplex PCR, and TCRdb kept only the in-frame ones, dropping some. The table lists fewer than 110,000 clones, about 86% of them singletons, with more than 1.2% in the top ten. Source: peripheral blood, taken on day 0 of AZD1222 vaccination. This receptor was obtained from an adult in good health.

CDR3 nucleotide sequence: TGTGCCAGCAGCTCCAGCCCAGGTGGATACAATGAGCAGTTCTTC. Translation: CASSSSPGGYNEQFF. The V gene is TRBV9, the J gene TRBJ2-1; no clear D gene. Between the trimmed V and J ends, which lost 4 bases and 4 bases, there was a span of 15 bases. Germline-derived CDR1 and CDR2 are SGDLS and YYNGEE. This CDR3 contains 15 residues.